Presented here are 9 T cell receptor beta chains from one specimen sequenced in a study of blood T cell repertoires in COVID-19. Assay used: immunoSEQ multiplex PCR; TCRdb lists only in-frame clones, some missing. The profile covers a few hundred thousand clones, with approximately 88% appearing a single time and 1.5% to 2% taken by the ten largest. The sample consisted of peripheral blood. These TCRs come from a woman in her thirties with COVID-19, enrolled during active disease.

The sample holds many counts of this clone. V usage is TRBV6-5 and J usage is TRBJ2-7, with TRBD1 identical over 7 bases. CDR1 is MNHEY and CDR2 is SVGAGI in the germline V gene. Losses at the gene ends were 7 bases for V and 2 bases for J; bases not matched to a gene: 11. The CDR3 contains 15 residues. Here the CDR3 reads CASTIRGQTTYEQYV. The CDR3 DNA is TGTGCCAGCACCATAAGGGGACAGACAACCTACGAGCAGTACGTC.

This sequence joins TRBV6-2 or TRBV6-3 and TRBJ2-1, with 8 bases aligning to TRBD2. This CDR3 region has 14 residues. Germline lookup yields CDR1 MNHEY and CDR2 SVGEGT. V trimming: 5 bases; J trimming: 0 bases; junction bases outside the gene matches: 0. This CDR3 reads CASSLAGSYNEQFF. As DNA, the CDR3 is TGTGCCAGCAGTCTAGCGGGCTCCTACAATGAGCAGTTCTTC.

V usage is TRBV6-1 and J usage is TRBJ1-5; D is unclear. The CDR3 length is 15 residues. Germline assignment: CDR1 MNHNS and CDR2 SASEGT. V was pared by 2 bases and J by 3 bases, with 11 bases between. The CDR3 region is CASSELGGNNQPQHF. The CDR3 nucleotides read TGTGCCAGCAGTGAACTCGGAGGGAACAATCAGCCCCAGCATTTT.

The chain joins TRBV5-6 to TRBJ2-7; 7 bases fit TRBD1. Per germline, CDR1 SGHDT and CDR2 YYEEEE. The CDR3 has 11 residues. V lost 4 bases to trimming and J lost 7 bases; unmatched junction nucleotides: 2. CDR3 coding DNA: TGTGCCAGCAGCCAGGACAGGGAGCAGTACGTC. Its translation: CASSQDREQYV.

This clone came up a few times. This sequence joins TRBV9 and TRBJ2-3; possible D gene TRBD2, 6 bases. CDR3 length equals 17 residues. Germline V gives CDR1 SGDLS, CDR2 YYNGEE. V was cut by 0 bases and J by 0 bases, with 14 bases left in between. The CDR3 spells CASSVGWGVRSTDTQYF. The CDR3 DNA is TGTGCCAGCAGCGTAGGCTGGGGGGTGAGGAGCACAGATACGCAGTATTTT.

The rearrangement uses TRBV11-3 and TRBJ1-1; D is unresolved. This CDR3 has 13 amino acids. CDR1 is SGHNT, CDR2 YENEEA, per germline. Trimming cost V 0 bases and J 5 bases, with 7 bases left between them. The CDR3 protein is CASSLEQDTEAFF. The CDR3, as DNA: TGTGCCAGCAGCTTAGAACAAGATACTGAAGCTTTCTTT.

The CDR3 here is CATSETGSLYNQPQHF. As DNA, the CDR3 is TGTGCCACCAGCGAGACAGGGTCTTTATACAATCAGCCCCAGCATTTT. V usage is TRBV15 and J usage is TRBJ1-5; 7 positions match TRBD1. The CDR3 sequence is 16 residues long. Germline CDR1 reads LNHNV; CDR2 reads YYDKDF (reference sequence). V lost 5 bases to trimming and J lost 3 bases; unmatched junction nucleotides: 10.

The chain is built from TRBV5-4 and TRBJ2-2, with 9 positions matching TRBD2. Germline CDR1 reads SGHNT; CDR2 reads YYREEE (reference sequence). The CDR3 totals 16 residues. Trimming removed 4 bases from V and 1 base from J; junction bases left unmatched: 5. The CDR3 protein is CASSTNSGGNTGELFF. The DNA of the CDR3 is TGTGCCAGCAGCACAAATAGCGGGGGGAACACCGGGGAGCTGTTTTTT.

V gene TRBV5-1 combines with J gene TRBJ2-1; 11 bases map to TRBD2. This CDR3 comprises 15 residues. Germline V gene sequence: CDR1 SGHRS, CDR2 YFSETQ. J gave up 7 bases and V 5 bases, and 8 bases lay outside the gene matches. CDR3 residues: CASSKTSGNINEQFF. The CDR3 region has the DNA TGCGCCAGCAGTAAGACTAGCGGGAATATTAATGAGCAGTTCTTC.